What follows describes a single T cell receptor beta chain. Here immunoSEQ multiplex PCR was the method, and the copy in TCRdb shows in-frame clones only, minus some. The data hold around 69,000 clones, with over 85% observed a single time. Germline assignment: CDR1 GTSNPN and CDR2 SVGIG (reference sequence). The CDR3 spans 13 residues. Trimming took off 2 bases at V and 0 bases at J, with 8 bases between the two ends. The source of the sample is a study of T cell changes during pregnancy in multiple sclerosis. The sequencing here drew on peripheral blood, taken in the third trimester of pregnancy. The rearrangement uses TRBV30 and TRBJ2-7, with D unresolved. The TCR originated in a female donor with multiple sclerosis, enrolled in a pregnancy study. The CDR3 here is CAWSSVRSYEQYF. The DNA of the CDR3 is TGTGCCTGGAGTTCGGTGCGCTCCTACGAGCAGTACTTC.